The entry below describes one T cell receptor (beta chain). This clone has a single count. The antigen this receptor binds is unknown. No base quality information exists; no much larger clone differs at one position. This entry belongs to a study of blood T cell repertoires in COVID-19 (dated by TCRdb to 2020 to 2021). At the level of the whole study: Samples from collaborators originated in the United States, Italy and Spain and spanned both the acute and convalescent phases of COVID-19. The prospective study material was composed of cDNA or gDNA derived from T cells, B-cell-depleted T cells, or PBMCs. Where available, HLA class I and class II types were obtained from metadata supplied by the sample provider rather than from assay-based typing. A de-identified subject ID, COVID-19 status, age in years and sex were almost always included in the sample metadata. The samples were drawn from two sources: the first 160 participants of the ongoing ImmuneRACE study, and 950 to 1,500 subjects contributed by 6 global collaborators. Deeply sampled blood TCRbeta repertoires from subjects exposed to, actively infected with, or recovered from COVID-19 were included in the dataset. A freely available public database, intended as a resource for researchers studying the immune response to SARS-CoV-2, is where the repertoires were released. Paper-wide results and their limitations: The quantity of clinical and demographic metadata differed by source and by participant and was supplied without curation.

From its cysteine to its phenylalanine, the CDR3 spans 16 amino acids. CDR3 DNA is the only sequence kept; it has 48 bases, read in frame from the first base. Ends trimmed: V by 4 bases, J by 3 bases; bases unmatched to a gene: 9. The germline V gene gives CDR1 as SGHDN and CDR2 as FVKESK. Participants in the prospective study were aged about 18 to 95 years, lived in 20 to 25 United States geographic areas, and enrolled through a virtual design. In the prospective study, participants were assigned to cohorts based on the clinical history participants reported in a screening survey and a study questionnaire. In the prospective study, mobile phlebotomists collected whole blood, serum and a nasopharyngeal or oropharyngeal swab from each participant. Prospective study participants could optionally give additional blood draws and questionnaires over an approximately 2-month period. Blood samples from the prospective study were shipped frozen or at room temperature prior to DNA extraction.

The immunoSEQ Assay, a bias-controlled multiplex PCR, was used to amplify TCRbeta CDR3 regions from genomic DNA. The paper's processing steps were these. Nucleated cell counts per sample were estimated from amplification of reference gene primers within the assay. Sequence reads were collapsed and filtered to measure the absolute abundance of every unique TCRbeta CDR3 rearrangement. Productive Simpson clonality was computed per sample as the square root of Simpson's diversity index over productive rearrangements. Here the immuneACCESS table is served through TCRdb, limited to in-frame sequences with V and J called. Missing clones are a known gap in these copies; in checked studies unresolved V genes cover under half, and the rest lacks a known reason. For V, J and clone size, that table is used; D and trimming come from the DNA. The sample data list approximately 220,000 clones, and approximately 89% of these were observed just once. In total, the top ten clones hold approximately 4.3% of the sample.

The sequenced sample was PBMCs or T cells enriched from blood (not recorded which). The clonotype comes from a woman between 25 and 40 years old with acute COVID-19. The sequence is built from TRBV14 and TRBJ2-1, and 7 junction bases match TRBD1. CDR3 protein: CASSRSRGQHYNEQFF. The DNA is TGTGCCAGCAGCCGAAGCCGGGGACAGCACTACAATGAGCAGTTCTTC. Beyond the CDR3, the reference TRBV14 and TRBJ2-1 genes provide the residues; the full variable domain reads: EAGVTQFPSHSVIEKGQTVTLRCDPISGHDNLYWYRRVMGKEIKFLLHFVKESKQDESGMPNNRFLAERTGGTYSTLKVQPAELEDSGVYFCASSRSRGQHYNEQFFGPGTRLTVL.